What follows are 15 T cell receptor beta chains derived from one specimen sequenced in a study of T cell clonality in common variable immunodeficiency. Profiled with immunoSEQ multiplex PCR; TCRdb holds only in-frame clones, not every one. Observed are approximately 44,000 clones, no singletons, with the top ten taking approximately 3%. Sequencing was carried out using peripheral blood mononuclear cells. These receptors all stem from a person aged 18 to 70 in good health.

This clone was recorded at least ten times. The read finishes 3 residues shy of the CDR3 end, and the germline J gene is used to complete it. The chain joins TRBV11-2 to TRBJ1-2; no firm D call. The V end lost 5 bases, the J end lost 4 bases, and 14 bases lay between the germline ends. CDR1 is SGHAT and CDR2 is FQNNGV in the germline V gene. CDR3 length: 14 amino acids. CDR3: CASSPLNSLYGYTF. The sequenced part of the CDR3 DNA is TGTGCCAGCAGCCCCCTCAACAGCCTCTATGGC.

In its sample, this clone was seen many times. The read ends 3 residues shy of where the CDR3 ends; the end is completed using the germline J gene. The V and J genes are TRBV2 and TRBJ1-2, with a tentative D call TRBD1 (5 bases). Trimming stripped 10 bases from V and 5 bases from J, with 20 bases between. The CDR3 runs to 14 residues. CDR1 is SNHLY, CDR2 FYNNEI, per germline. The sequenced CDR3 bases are TGTGCCATCCCCCGGGGGTCGTTATCATATGGC. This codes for CAIPRGSLSYG. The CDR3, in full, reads CAIPRGSLSYGYTF.

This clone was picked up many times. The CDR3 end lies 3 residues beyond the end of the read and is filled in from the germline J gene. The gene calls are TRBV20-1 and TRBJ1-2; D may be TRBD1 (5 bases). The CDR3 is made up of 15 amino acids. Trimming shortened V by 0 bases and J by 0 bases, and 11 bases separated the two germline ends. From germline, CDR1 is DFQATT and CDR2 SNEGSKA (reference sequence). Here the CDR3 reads CSARDPGHSNYGYTF. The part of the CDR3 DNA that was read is TGCAGTGCTAGAGACCCTGGACATTCTAACTATGGC.

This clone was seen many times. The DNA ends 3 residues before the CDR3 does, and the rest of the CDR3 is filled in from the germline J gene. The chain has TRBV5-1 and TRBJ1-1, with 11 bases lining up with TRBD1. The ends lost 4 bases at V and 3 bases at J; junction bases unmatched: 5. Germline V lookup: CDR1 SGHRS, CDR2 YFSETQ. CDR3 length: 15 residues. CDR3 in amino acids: CASSPGDRGYTEAFF. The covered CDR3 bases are TGCGCCAGCAGCCCCGGGGACAGGGGGTACACTGAA.

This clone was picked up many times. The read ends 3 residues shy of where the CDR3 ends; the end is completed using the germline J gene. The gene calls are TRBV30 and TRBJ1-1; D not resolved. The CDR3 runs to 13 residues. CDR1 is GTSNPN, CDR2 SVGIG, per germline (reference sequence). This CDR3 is CASPPYSGAGAFF. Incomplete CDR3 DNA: TGTGCCTCTCCCCCTTACAGCGGCGCTGGA. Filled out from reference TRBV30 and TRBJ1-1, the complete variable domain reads SQTIHQWPATLVQPVGSPLSLECTVEGTSNPNLYWYRQAAGRGLQLLFYSVGIGQISSEVPQNLSASRPQDRQFILSSKKLLLSDSGFYLCASPPYSGAGAFFGQGTRLTVV.

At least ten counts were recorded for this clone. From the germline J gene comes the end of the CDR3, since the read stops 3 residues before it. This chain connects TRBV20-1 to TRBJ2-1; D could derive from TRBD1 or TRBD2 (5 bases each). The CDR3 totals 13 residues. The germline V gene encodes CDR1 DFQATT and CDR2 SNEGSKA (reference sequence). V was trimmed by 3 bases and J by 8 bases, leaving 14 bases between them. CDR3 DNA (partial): TGCAGTGCTAGGGGAGCGATAGGGGATGAG. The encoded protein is CSARGAIGDE. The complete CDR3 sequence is CSARGAIGDEQFF.

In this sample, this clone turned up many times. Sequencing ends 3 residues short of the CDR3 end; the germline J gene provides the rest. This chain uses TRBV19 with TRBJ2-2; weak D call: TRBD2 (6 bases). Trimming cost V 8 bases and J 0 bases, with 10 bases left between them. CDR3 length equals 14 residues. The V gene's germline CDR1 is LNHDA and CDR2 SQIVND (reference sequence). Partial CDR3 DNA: TGTGCCAGTCAACTAGCCCCGAACACCGGGGAG. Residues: CASQLAPNTGE. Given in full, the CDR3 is CASQLAPNTGELFF.

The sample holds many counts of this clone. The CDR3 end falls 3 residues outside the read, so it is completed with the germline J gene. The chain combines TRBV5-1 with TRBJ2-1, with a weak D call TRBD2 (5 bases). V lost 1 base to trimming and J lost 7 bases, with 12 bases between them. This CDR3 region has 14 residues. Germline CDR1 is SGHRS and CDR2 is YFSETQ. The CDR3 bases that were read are TGCGCCAGCAGCTTGCTAGCCGGTGGAAATGAG. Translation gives CASSLLAGGNE. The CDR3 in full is CASSLLAGGNEQFF.

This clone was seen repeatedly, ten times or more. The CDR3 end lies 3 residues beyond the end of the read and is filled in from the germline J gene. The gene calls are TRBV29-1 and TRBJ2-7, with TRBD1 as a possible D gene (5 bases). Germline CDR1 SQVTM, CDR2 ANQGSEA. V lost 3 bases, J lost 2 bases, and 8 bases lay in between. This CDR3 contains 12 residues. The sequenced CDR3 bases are TGCAGCGTTGAGATAGGGGCCTACGAG. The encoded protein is CSVEIGAYE. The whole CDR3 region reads CSVEIGAYEQYF.

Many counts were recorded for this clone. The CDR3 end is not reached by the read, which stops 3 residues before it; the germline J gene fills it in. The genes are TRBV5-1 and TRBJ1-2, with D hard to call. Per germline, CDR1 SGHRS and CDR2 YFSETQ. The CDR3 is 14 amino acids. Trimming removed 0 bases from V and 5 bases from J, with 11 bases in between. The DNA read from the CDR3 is TGCGCCAGCAGCTTGGGGCAGCAGGAATATGGC. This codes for CASSLGQQEYG. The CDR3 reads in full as CASSLGQQEYGYTF.

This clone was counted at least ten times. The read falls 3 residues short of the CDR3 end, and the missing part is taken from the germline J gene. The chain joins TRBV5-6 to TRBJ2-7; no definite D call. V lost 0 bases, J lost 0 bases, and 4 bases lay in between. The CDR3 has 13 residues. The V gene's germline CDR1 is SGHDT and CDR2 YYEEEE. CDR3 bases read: TGTGCCAGCAGCTTGGCCAGCTCCTACGAG. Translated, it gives CASSLASSYE. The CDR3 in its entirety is CASSLASSYEQYF.

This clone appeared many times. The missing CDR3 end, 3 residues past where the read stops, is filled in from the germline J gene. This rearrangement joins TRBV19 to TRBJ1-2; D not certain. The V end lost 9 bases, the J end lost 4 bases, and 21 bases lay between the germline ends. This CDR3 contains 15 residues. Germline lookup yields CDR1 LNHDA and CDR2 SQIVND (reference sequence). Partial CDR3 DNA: TGTGCCAGCGGAGAAGCGGTCCAAGGGCTCTATGGC. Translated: CASGEAVQGLYG. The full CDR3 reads CASGEAVQGLYGYTF.

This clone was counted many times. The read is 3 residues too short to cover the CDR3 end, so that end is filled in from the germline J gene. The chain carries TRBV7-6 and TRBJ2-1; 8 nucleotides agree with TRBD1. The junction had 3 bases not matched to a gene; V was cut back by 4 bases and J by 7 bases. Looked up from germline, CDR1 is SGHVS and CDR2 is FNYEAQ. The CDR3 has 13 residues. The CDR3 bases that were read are TGTGCCAGCAGCTCCCGACAGGGGAATGAG. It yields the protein CASSSRQGNE. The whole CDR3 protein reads CASSSRQGNEQFF.

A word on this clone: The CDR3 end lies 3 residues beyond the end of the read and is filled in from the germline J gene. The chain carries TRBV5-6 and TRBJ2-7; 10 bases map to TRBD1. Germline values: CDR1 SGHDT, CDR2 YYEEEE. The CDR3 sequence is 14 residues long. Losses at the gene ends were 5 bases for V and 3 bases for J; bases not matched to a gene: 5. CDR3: CASSYRTGGYEQYF. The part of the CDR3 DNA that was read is TGTGCCAGCAGTTATCGGACAGGGGGCTACGAG. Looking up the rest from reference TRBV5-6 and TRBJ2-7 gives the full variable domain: DAGVTQSPTHLIKTRGQQVTLRCSPKSGHDTVSWYQQALGQGPQFIFQYYEEEERQRGNFPDRFSGHQFPNYSSELNVNALLLGDSALYLCASSYRTGGYEQYFGPGTRLTVT.

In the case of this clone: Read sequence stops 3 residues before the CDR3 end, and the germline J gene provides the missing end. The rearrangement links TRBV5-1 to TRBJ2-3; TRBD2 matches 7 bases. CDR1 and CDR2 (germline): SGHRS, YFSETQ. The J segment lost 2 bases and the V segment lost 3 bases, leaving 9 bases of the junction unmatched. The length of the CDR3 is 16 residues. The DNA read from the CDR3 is TGCGCCAGCAGCTCAGGACTAGTCCTTTCCACAGATACG. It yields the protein CASSSGLVLSTDT. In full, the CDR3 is CASSSGLVLSTDTQYF.